The rows below give T cell receptor beta chains drawn from one sample of a study of T-cell reconstitution after alpha-beta-depleted transplantation in children. TCRdb redid the calling of the PCR reads with MiXCR, one entry per CDR3 protein. The top ten clones hold around 4.1% of a sample with 150,000 to 250,000 distinct CDR3 sequences, 6.3% of them seen once. This material consisted of PBMCs, taken before TCRalphabeta/CD19-depleted stem cell transplant. These receptors were collected from a girl in the first two years of life with combined immunodeficiency, due to receive a stem cell transplant. Both conserved end residues are part of each CDR3. A D gene is named only where the DNA matches it firmly. Clone sizes are given selectively: once, few, many, or a class where the clone is expanded.

>many|TRBD2|TRBV28|TRBJ2-7
CASSLSTSGSYEQYF
TGTGCCAGCAGTTTATCTACTAGCGGGAGTTACGAGCAGTACTTC
>many|NA|TRBV20-1|TRBJ1-6
CSAKGQYYNSPLHF
TGCAGTGCTAAAGGACAGTATTATAATTCACCCCTCCACTTT
>many|NA|TRBV6-2/TRBV6-3|TRBJ2-1
CASSYLAGTRPDNEQFF
TGTGCCAGCAGTTACTTAGCCGGAACCCGACCCGACAATGAGCAGTTCTTC
>many|TRBD1|TRBV6-5|TRBJ2-3
CASSYPTGGYWDTQYF
TGTGCCAGCAGTTACCCAACAGGGGGCTATTGGGATACGCAGTATTTT
>many|NA|TRBV7-2|TRBJ2-1
CASSLDLGTYNEQFF
TGTGCCAGCAGCTTAGATCTGGGTACCTACAATGAGCAGTTCTTC
>many|NA|TRBV29-1|TRBJ2-2
CSVYRDSYTGELFF
TGCAGCGTTTATCGGGACTCCTACACCGGGGAGCTGTTTTTT
>many|NA|TRBV6-5|TRBJ2-5
CASSYSTPTTNGETQYF
TGTGCCAGCAGTTACTCGACCCCGACTACAAATGGGGAGACCCAGTACTTC
>many|NA|TRBV7-9|TRBJ1-3
CASSSPVLPGTIYF
TGTGCCAGCAGCTCGCCTGTCCTGCCGGGCACCATATATTTT
>many|NA|TRBV6-5|TRBJ1-1
CASSYGRGPLNTEAFF
TGTGCCAGCAGTTACGGGAGGGGCCCCCTTAACACTGAAGCTTTCTTT
>many|NA|TRBV20-1|TRBJ2-1
CSARVPSSGYNEQFF
TGCAGTGCTAGAGTCCCTTCAAGCGGATACAATGAGCAGTTCTTC
>many|TRBD2|TRBV7-6|TRBJ2-1
CASSLNGGTSGRGNEQFF
TGTGCCAGCAGCTTAAATGGAGGGACTAGCGGGAGAGGGAATGAGCAGTTCTTC
>many|NA|TRBV11-2|TRBJ2-3
CASSFNRASTDTQYF
TGTGCCAGCAGCTTTAACAGGGCGAGCACAGATACGCAGTATTTT
>many|NA|TRBV21-1|TRBJ2-6
CASSMRSGANVLTF
TGTGCCAGCAGCATGCGCTCTGGGGCCAACGTCCTGACTTTC
>few|TRBD2|TRBV12-3/TRBV12-4|TRBJ2-3
CASSPGTRRFTDTQYF
TGTGCCAGCAGCCCCGGGACTAGAAGGTTCACAGATACGCAGTATTTT
>many|TRBD2|TRBV9|TRBJ2-1
CASSHDGSSGDYNEQFF
TGTGCCAGCAGCCACGATGGGTCTAGCGGGGACTACAATGAGCAGTTCTTC
>many|NA|TRBV28|TRBJ1-2
CASSPEPIGAAYTF
TGTGCCAGCAGTCCGGAACCCATTGGGGCCGCCTACACCTTC
>many|TRBD2|TRBV27|TRBJ2-7
CASSSPWALAEFYEQYF
TGTGCCAGCAGTTCCCCTTGGGCGCTAGCGGAGTTCTACGAGCAGTACTTC
>NA|NA|TRBV21-1|TRBJ2-4
CASSPKGCVVAGAKNIQYF
TGTGCCAGCAGCCCCAAGGGATGCGTAGTAGCGGGAGCCAAAAACATTCAGTACTTC
>many|TRBD1|TRBV4-3|TRBJ2-2
CASSQGTGLNTGELFF
TGCGCCAGCAGCCAAGGGACAGGACTTAACACCGGGGAGCTGTTTTTT
>NA|TRBD1|TRBV20-1|TRBJ2-6
CSAKDRGAFSGANVLTF
TGCAGTGCTAAGGACAGGGGGGCCTTCTCTGGGGCCAACGTCCTGACTTTC
>many|NA|TRBV9|TRBJ2-4
CASSVDGGGIQYF
TGTGCCAGCAGCGTAGACGGGGGCGGCATTCAGTACTTC
>NA|NA|TRBV20-1|TRBJ2-1
CSARGWVGSSSYNEQFF
TGCAGTGCTAGAGGATGGGTGGGCAGCAGCTCCTACAATGAGCAGTTCTTC
>NA|NA|TRBV4-1|TRBJ2-1
CASSQAEGSYNEQFF
TGCGCCAGCAGCCAAGCGGAGGGGTCCTACAATGAGCAGTTCTTC
>many|NA|TRBV27|TRBJ2-4
CASSLVGAENIQYF
TGTGCCAGCAGTTTAGTGGGGGCTGAAAACATTCAGTACTTC
>many|NA|TRBV14|TRBJ2-5
CASSQDEGLGETQYF
TGTGCCAGCAGCCAAGATGAGGGTTTGGGGGAGACCCAGTACTTC
>many|NA|TRBV7-3|TRBJ2-5
CASSLRGLQETQYF
TGTGCCAGCAGCTTACGGGGGCTACAAGAGACCCAGTACTTC
>many|NA|TRBV11-2|TRBJ2-7
CASSSSNPEQYF
TGTGCCAGCAGCTCGTCTAACCCCGAGCAGTACTTC
>few|NA|TRBV5-1|TRBJ2-7
CASSLLALESSYEQYF
TGCGCCAGCAGCTTGCTGGCTTTGGAGAGCTCCTACGAGCAGTACTTC
>NA|NA|TRBV20-1|TRBJ2-7
CSARDPPRGSYEQYF
TGCAGTGCTAGAGATCCGCCCCGCGGATCCTACGAGCAGTACTTC